This entry lists 13 T cell receptor beta chains sequenced from one sample in a study of vaccination effects on CD4 cells after COVID-19. Libraries were prepared by immunoSEQ multiplex PCR; TCRdb keeps only in-frame clonotypes and omits some of them. The sample lists fewer than 25,000 clones; around 70% were seen once. ViraFEST assay sequencing came after antigen-specific CD4+ T cells were expanded with viral peptide pools. Upon completion of approximately ten days in culture, CD4+ T cells were isolated. These receptors are not linked to any known antigen. The sample was CD4+ T cells from PBMCs cultured with HCoV-229E spike peptides, taken before COVID-19 vaccination. Source of these receptors: a human donor who received a COVID-19 vaccine.

V usage is TRBV5-4 and J usage is TRBJ1-2; the match to TRBD1 covers 8 bases. The CDR3 runs 14 residues. Losses at the gene ends were 2 bases for V and 7 bases for J; bases not matched to a gene: 7. Per the germline V gene, CDR1 is SGHNT and CDR2 is YYREEE (reference sequence). The CDR3 sequence is CASSFDRGRSGYTF. In nucleotides, the CDR3 is TGTGCCAGCAGCTTCGACAGGGGTAGAAGTGGCTACACCTTC.

This rearrangement joins TRBV6-6 to TRBJ2-1; D is ambiguous. V was trimmed by 4 bases and J by 6 bases, leaving 10 bases between them. Germline loops: CDR1 MNHNY, CDR2 SVGAGI (reference sequence). This CDR3 contains 13 residues. The chain's CDR3 is CASSFVRANEQFF. In DNA form, the CDR3 reads TGTGCCAGCAGTTTTGTGCGTGCCAATGAGCAGTTCTTC.

V usage is TRBV7-6 and J usage is TRBJ1-6; the D is unclear. The germline CDR1 and CDR2 sequences are SGHVS and FNYEAQ. CDR3 length: 13 residues. Trimming pared 5 bases from V and 6 bases from J, leaving 8 bases between. CDR3 sequence: CASSLGVNSPLHF. CDR3 DNA sequence: TGTGCCAGCAGCCTAGGAGTTAATTCACCCCTCCACTTT.

The chain recombines TRBV4-1 with TRBJ2-1; a weak D match, TRBD1 (7 bases). The V and J ends lost 4 bases and 1 base respectively, with 17 bases between them. This CDR3 comprises 17 residues. CDR1 and CDR2 from the germline V gene are MGHRA and YSYEKL. CDR3 amino acids: CASSPENRGGSYNEQFF. The CDR3 region has the DNA TGCGCCAGCAGCCCTGAAAACAGGGGAGGATCCTACAATGAGCAGTTCTTC.

The V gene is TRBV7-9, the J gene TRBJ2-3; a weak D match, TRBD2 (7 bases). Trimming shortened V by 11 bases and J by 2 bases, and 14 bases separated the two germline ends. Germline CDR1 is SEHNR and CDR2 is FQNEAQ (reference sequence). This CDR3 has 13 residues. The CDR3 here is CAGRGAATDTQYF. As DNA, the CDR3 is TGTGCCGGACGGGGGGCCGCCACAGATACGCAGTATTTT.

This clone was picked up a small number of times. Other DNA sequences in the sample encode the same CDR3. This rearrangement joins TRBV30 to TRBJ1-5, with D maybe TRBD1 (6 bases). V was shortened by 0 bases and J by 6 bases, with 9 bases between the two germline ends. CDR3 length: 13 amino acids. Germline CDR1 GTSNPN, CDR2 SVGIG (reference sequence). The CDR3 spells CAWSVQGGQPQHF. CDR3 DNA sequence: TGTGCCTGGAGTGTACAGGGCGGTCAGCCCCAGCATTTT.

This clone was picked up one time. The V gene is TRBV11-2, the J gene TRBJ2-1, with D possibly TRBD2 on 6 matching bases. CDR1 SGHAT and CDR2 FQNNGV come from the germline V gene. CDR3 size: 16 residues. Trimming took off 3 bases at V and 1 base at J, with 13 bases between the two ends. DNA of the CDR3: TGTGCCAGCAGCTTCCAACCGGGACTTTCCTACAATGAGCAGTTCTTC. Encoded protein: CASSFQPGLSYNEQFF.

The genes are TRBV5-4 and TRBJ1-1, with 8 bases identical to TRBD1. The germline V gene encodes CDR1 SGHNT and CDR2 YYREEE (reference sequence). This CDR3 has 14 residues. Germline trimming cut 6 bases from V and 8 bases from J; bases unmatched to any gene: 12. In DNA, the CDR3 is TGTGCCAGCAACTTACAGGGGGGGGGCCCGGAAGCTTTCTTT. Amino acid sequence: CASNLQGGGPEAFF.

The chain couples TRBV5-8 to TRBJ1-5; weak D call: TRBD1 (6 bases). The germline V gene has CDR1 SGHTS and CDR2 YDEGEE. Trimming removed 2 bases at V and 2 bases at J, with 14 bases between. CDR3 length: 16 residues. This CDR3 is CASSFLQGEGNQPQHF. Written as DNA, the CDR3 is TGTGCCAGCAGCTTCTTACAGGGTGAGGGCAATCAGCCCCAGCATTTT.

J is TRBJ2-7 and V is TRBV2, with TRBD2 matching over 8 bases. Germline CDR1 is SNHLY and CDR2 is FYNNEI. This CDR3 region has 15 residues. Trimming at V came to 7 bases and at J to 3 bases, leaving 11 bases not matched to a gene. The CDR3 DNA sequence: TGTGCCAGCACGGGAATAGCGGGGATTCACTACGAGCAGTACTTC. Amino acid sequence: CASTGIAGIHYEQYF.

This clone has a single count. The rearrangement joins TRBV3-1 (or the pseudogene TRBV3-2) to TRBJ2-3; D perhaps matches TRBD2 (6 bases). V lost 1 base, J lost 2 bases, and 7 bases lay in between. Looked up from germline, CDR1 is LGHDT and CDR2 is YNNKEL (reference sequence). The CDR3 length is 14 residues. CDR3 residues: CASSQGTITDTQYF. The CDR3 DNA sequence: TGTGCCAGCAGCCAAGGGACTATCACAGATACGCAGTATTTT.

The chain carries TRBV14 and TRBJ1-2; 9 bases are shared with TRBD1. V lost 1 base, J lost 1 base, and 4 bases stayed unmatched. The CDR3 length is 16 residues. CDR1 is SGHDN, CDR2 FVKESK, per germline. This CDR3 is CASSQAGQGINYGYTF. In DNA, the CDR3 is TGTGCCAGCAGCCAAGCGGGACAGGGTATTAACTATGGCTACACCTTC.

The rearrangement joins TRBV5-4 to TRBJ1-2; the D is unclear. The V gene lost 2 bases and the J gene lost 3 bases, with 11 bases spanning the gap. The CDR3 is 14 amino acids. Per germline, CDR1 SGHNT and CDR2 YYREEE (reference sequence). CDR3 bases: TGTGCCAGCAGCTTACCTCTTAGGGACTATGGCTACACCTTC. This encodes CASSLPLRDYGYTF.